The rows below give T cell receptor beta chains drawn from one sample of a study of siplizumab effects on memory and regulatory T cells. Method: immunoSEQ multiplex PCR; TCRdb's copy keeps in-frame clones and lacks some. The data show about 87,000 clones, over 85% seen once. The sample consisted of non-Treg CD4+ T cells sorted from blood. The receptor set was obtained from a human donor in good health. The CDR3 runs from the conserved cysteine through the conserved F or W. Fields, in order: V gene, D gene, J gene, clone size, CDR3 protein, CDR3 DNA. D genes are given only for firm matches. Some rows have no size entry. The others give once, few or many, or a class for an expanded clone.

V: TRBV9; D: TRBD1; J: TRBJ1-1; size: -; CDR3: CASSDGRDRGQSDTEAFF; DNA: TGTGCCAGCAGCGACGGCCGGGACAGGGGGCAGTCGGACACTGAAGCTTTCTTT
V: TRBV19; D: -; J: TRBJ2-7; size: -; CDR3: CASSISVGSYEQYF; DNA: TGTGCCAGTAGTATTTCGGTCGGCTCCTACGAGCAGTACTTC
V: TRBV7-9; D: -; J: TRBJ1-3; size: -; CDR3: CASSLARISGNTIYF; DNA: TGTGCCAGCAGCCTCGCCCGAATCTCTGGAAACACCATATATTTT
V: TRBV27; D: -; J: TRBJ2-1; size: -; CDR3: CASRQRSGRNNEQFF; DNA: TGTGCCAGCAGACAAAGAAGCGGGCGAAACAATGAGCAGTTCTTC
V: TRBV7-9; D: TRBD1; J: TRBJ1-2; size: -; CDR3: CASSFGTGHGYTF; DNA: TGTGCCAGCAGCTTCGGGACAGGCCATGGCTACACCTTC
V: TRBV9; D: TRBD2; J: TRBJ2-1; size: -; CDR3: CASSVVGAGGHNEQFF; DNA: TGTGCCAGCAGCGTAGTGGGAGCGGGAGGCCACAATGAGCAGTTCTTC
V: TRBV5-1; D: -; J: TRBJ1-2; size: once; CDR3: CASSLGRVNYGYTF; DNA: TGCGCCAGCAGCTTGGGACGGGTAAACTATGGCTACACCTTC
V: TRBV5-6; D: -; J: TRBJ1-2; size: -; CDR3: CATWQSGINYGYTF; DNA: TGTGCCACCTGGCAGTCAGGGATTAACTATGGCTACACCTTC
V: TRBV30; D: -; J: TRBJ2-5; size: once; CDR3: CAWSEGYQETQYF; DNA: TGTGCCTGGAGCGAGGGCTACCAAGAGACCCAGTACTTC
V: TRBV19; D: TRBD2; J: TRBJ2-3; size: -; CDR3: CASPGSGGFTDTQYF; DNA: TGTGCCAGTCCAGGGAGCGGGGGCTTCACAGATACGCAGTATTTT
V: TRBV4-2; D: -; J: TRBJ1-2; size: -; CDR3: CASSQGVDYGYTF; DNA: TGTGCCAGCAGCCAAGGGGTTGACTATGGCTACACCTTC
V: TRBV19; D: TRBD2; J: TRBJ2-5; size: -; CDR3: CATRAGGLETQYF; DNA: TGTGCCACTAGAGCGGGAGGGCTCGAGACCCAGTACTTC
V: TRBV6-5; D: TRBD1; J: TRBJ1-2; size: -; CDR3: CASSSTGGRTGYTF; DNA: TGTGCCAGCAGTTCTACAGGGGGCCGGACGGGCTACACCTTC
V: TRBV10-3; D: TRBD2; J: TRBJ2-3; size: once; CDR3: CATSLAISADTQYF; DNA: TGTGCCACTTCACTAGCGATAAGCGCAGATACGCAGTATTTT
V: TRBV4-2; D: -; J: TRBJ2-2; size: -; CDR3: CASSQAEGLGAGELFF; DNA: TGTGCCAGCAGCCAAGCAGAGGGGTTGGGGGCCGGGGAGCTGTTTTTT
V: TRBV27; D: -; J: TRBJ2-6; size: -; CDR3: CASSLLASGANVLTF; DNA: TGTGCCAGCAGTTTACTCGCGTCCGGGGCCAACGTCCTGACTTTC
V: TRBV9; D: TRBD2; J: TRBJ2-3; size: -; CDR3: CASSVTSGRSTDTQYF; DNA: TGTGCCAGCAGCGTGACTAGCGGGAGAAGCACAGATACGCAGTATTTT
V: TRBV10-3; D: TRBD1; J: TRBJ1-2; size: -; CDR3: CASSPGTGVLSDGYTF; DNA: TGTGCCTCATCCCCAGGGACAGGGGTGCTTAGCGATGGCTACACCTTC
V: TRBV5-5; D: TRBD2; J: TRBJ2-5; size: -; CDR3: CASSLNVVAGWETQYF; DNA: TGTGCCAGCAGCTTGAACGTGGTAGCGGGATGGGAGACCCAGTACTTC
V: TRBV5-4; D: TRBD1; J: TRBJ1-2; size: -; CDR3: CASRLQGIDGYTF; DNA: TGTGCCAGCAGGCTACAGGGGATTGACGGCTACACCTTC
V: TRBV27; D: TRBD2; J: TRBJ2-1; size: -; CDR3: CASSPTGLAGVGGLYNEQFF; DNA: TGTGCCAGCAGTCCCACGGGGCTAGCGGGGGTAGGGGGGCTCTACAATGAGCAGTTCTTC
V: TRBV5-5; D: -; J: TRBJ1-5; size: -; CDR3: CASSHGGTSLSNQPQHF; DNA: TGTGCCAGCAGCCACGGTGGGACATCCCTCAGCAATCAGCCCCAGCATTTT
V: TRBV5-1; D: TRBD2; J: TRBJ2-1; size: -; CDR3: CASSPWTSGGSSYNEQFF; DNA: TGCGCCAGCAGCCCTTGGACTAGCGGGGGTAGCTCCTACAATGAGCAGTTCTTC
V: TRBV7-8; D: -; J: TRBJ1-1; size: -; CDR3: CASKNLRDTEAFF; DNA: TGTGCCAGCAAGAACCTCAGGGACACTGAAGCTTTCTTT
V: TRBV23-1; D: TRBD1; J: TRBJ1-3; size: -; CDR3: CASSQHRDRYF; DNA: TGCGCCAGCAGTCAGCACCGGGACAGATATTTT
V: TRBV18; D: TRBD2; J: TRBJ2-3; size: once; CDR3: CASSPGVGTSIDTQYF; DNA: TGTGCCAGCTCACCAGGAGTAGGGACTAGCATAGATACGCAGTATTTT
V: TRBV9; D: -; J: TRBJ2-3; size: -; CDR3: CASSARLGDTQYF; DNA: TGTGCCAGCAGCGCCCGCCTGGGAGATACGCAGTATTTT
V: TRBV28; D: -; J: TRBJ2-7; size: -; CDR3: CASSETGRYEQYF; DNA: TGTGCCAGCAGTGAGACAGGGAGGTACGAGCAGTACTTC
V: TRBV4-1; D: -; J: TRBJ1-1; size: -; CDR3: CASSQGILNTEAFF; DNA: TGCGCCAGCAGCCAGGGGATTTTGAACACTGAAGCTTTCTTT
V: TRBV2; D: -; J: TRBJ1-1; size: -; CDR3: CASSEGSMNTEAFF; DNA: TGTGCCAGCAGTGAAGGCAGCATGAACACTGAAGCTTTCTTT
V: TRBV5-1; D: -; J: TRBJ1-2; size: once; CDR3: CASSSESRSVRGYTF; DNA: TGCGCCAGCAGCTCTGAAAGCCGTTCAGTGAGGGGCTACACCTTC
V: TRBV9; D: -; J: TRBJ2-3; size: -; CDR3: CASSFTTDTQYF; DNA: TGTGCCAGCAGCTTTACTACTGATACGCAGTATTTT
V: TRBV6-4; D: -; J: TRBJ1-1; size: -; CDR3: CAILGEVSTEAFF; DNA: TGTGCCATACTGGGGGAAGTTAGTACTGAAGCTTTCTTT
V: TRBV4-2; D: -; J: TRBJ1-5; size: -; CDR3: CASSQVRSNQPQHF; DNA: TGTGCCAGCAGCCAGGTTAGAAGCAATCAGCCCCAGCATTTT
V: TRBV5-6; D: -; J: TRBJ2-3; size: -; CDR3: CASSLRVTDTQYF; DNA: TGTGCCAGCAGCTTGAGAGTTACAGATACGCAGTATTTT
V: TRBV5-1; D: TRBD1; J: TRBJ2-5; size: -; CDR3: CASTAGTGGFELETQYF; DNA: TGCGCCAGCACGGCCGGGACAGGGGGATTTGAATTGGAGACCCAGTACTTC
V: TRBV5-8; D: TRBD1; J: TRBJ1-5; size: -; CDR3: CASSKPGQVNGQPQHF; DNA: TGTGCCAGCAGCAAACCGGGACAGGTAAACGGTCAGCCCCAGCATTTT
V: TRBV11-1; D: TRBD1; J: TRBJ2-2; size: -; CDR3: CASRSGTGSTGELFF; DNA: TGTGCCAGCAGATCCGGGACAGGGTCCACCGGGGAGCTGTTTTTT
V: TRBV9; D: TRBD1; J: TRBJ1-2; size: -; CDR3: CASSGTGGPGGGYTF; DNA: TGTGCCAGCAGCGGTACAGGGGGCCCCGGAGGTGGCTACACCTTC
V: TRBV5-1; D: -; J: TRBJ1-1; size: -; CDR3: CASSSGGGNTEAFF; DNA: TGCGCCAGCAGCTCAGGCGGGGGGAACACTGAAGCTTTCTTT